This T cell receptor (beta chain) emerged from a study of T cells after yellow fever vaccination. Study results and limitations: Abundant bulk-derived clonotypes could contaminate FACS-sorted repertoires. CD4 and CD8 compartments shared a small share of clonotypes.

Concerning this clonotype itself: The antigen remains unidentified.

The CDR3 extends over 17 amino acids. UMIs were added to TCR cDNA along with a universal primer site when it was made by 5'RACE template switching. TCRdb analysed the 5' RACE reads with MiXCR anew, one entry per CDR3 protein. The profile shows 510,000 or so distinct CDR3 sequences, about a fifth of them singletons. The receptor's source is a man aged 30 to 39 who received the YFV17D yellow fever vaccine. The specimen comprised PBMCs, sampled 15 days after the yellow fever booster vaccination. The rearrangement links TRBV12-3 or TRBV12-4 to TRBJ2-1; 9 bases agree with TRBD2. CDR3 nucleotides: TGTACCTGCACCTTAGGGCTACTAGCGGGCACTTACAATGAGCAGTTCTTC. It translates to CTCTLGLLAGTYNEQFF.